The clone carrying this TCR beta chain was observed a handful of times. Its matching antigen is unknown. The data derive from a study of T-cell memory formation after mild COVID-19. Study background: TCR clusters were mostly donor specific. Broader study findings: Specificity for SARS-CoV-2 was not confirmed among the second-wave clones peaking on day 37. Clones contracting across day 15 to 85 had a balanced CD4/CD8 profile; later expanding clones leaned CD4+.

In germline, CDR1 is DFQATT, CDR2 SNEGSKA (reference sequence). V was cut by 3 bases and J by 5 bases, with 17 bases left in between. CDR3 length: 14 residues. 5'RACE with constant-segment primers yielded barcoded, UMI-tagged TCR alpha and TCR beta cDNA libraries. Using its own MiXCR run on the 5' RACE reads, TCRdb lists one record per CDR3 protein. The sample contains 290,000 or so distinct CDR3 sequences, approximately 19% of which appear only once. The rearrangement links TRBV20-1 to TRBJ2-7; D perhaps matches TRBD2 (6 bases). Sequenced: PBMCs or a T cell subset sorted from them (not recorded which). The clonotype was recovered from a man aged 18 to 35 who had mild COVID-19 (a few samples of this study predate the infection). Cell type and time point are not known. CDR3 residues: CSARPVGGEHEQYF. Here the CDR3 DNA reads TGCAGTGCTAGGCCCGTCGGGGGAGAGCACGAGCAGTACTTC.